The rows below give T cell receptor beta chains drawn from one sample of a study of blood T cell repertoires in COVID-19. Repertoires were generated with immunoSEQ multiplex PCR, while TCRdb's copy carries only in-frame clones and drops some. The sample lists hundreds of thousands of clones, around 83% occurring once. Sequenced sample: peripheral blood. These receptors all stem from a woman in her forties or fifties with acute or convalescent COVID-19. Each CDR3 is given with its conserved first and last residue. The order of the fields is V gene, D gene, clone size, J gene, CDR3 length, CDR3 protein, CDR3 DNA. D genes are given only for firm matches. Part of the rows lack a size; the others show once, few, many or a class for expanded clones.

>TRBV12-3/TRBV12-4|NA|once|TRBJ2-7|13
CASSLLGSYEQYF
TGTGCCAGCAGCTTACTAGGCTCCTACGAGCAGTACTTC
>TRBV5-1|TRBD1|NA|TRBJ2-3|18
CASSLEGDRGHRTDTQYF
TGCGCCAGCAGCTTGGAGGGGGACAGGGGGCATAGGACAGATACGCAGTATTTT
>TRBV20-1|NA|once|TRBJ1-2|11
CSARIRNGYTF
TGCAGTGCGCGGATAAGGAATGGCTACACCTTC
>TRBV19|NA|many|TRBJ2-3|16
CASSILAGYSTDTQYF
TGTGCCAGTAGTATTCTGGCGGGCTACAGCACAGATACGCAGTATTTT
>TRBV28|TRBD1|NA|TRBJ1-6|18
CASTPDRDPSAYNSPLHF
TGTGCCAGCACCCCGGACAGGGACCCTTCGGCGTATAATTCACCCCTCCACTTT
>TRBV18|TRBD2|NA|TRBJ2-7|18
CASSPPGASGWGSYEQYF
TGTGCCAGCTCACCACCGGGGGCTAGCGGGTGGGGATCCTACGAGCAGTACTTC
>TRBV19|TRBD2|NA|TRBJ2-1|13
CASRLAGAHEQFF
TGTGCCAGCAGACTAGCGGGAGCTCATGAGCAGTTCTTC
>TRBV30|TRBD2|NA|TRBJ2-7|15
CAWSEIAGGMREQYF
TGTGCCTGGAGCGAAATAGCGGGAGGGATGCGGGAGCAGTACTTC
>TRBV28|TRBD2|NA|TRBJ2-5|16
CASRYHGLAGAETQYF
TGTGCCAGCAGGTACCATGGACTAGCGGGAGCGGAGACCCAGTACTTC
>TRBV6-8|NA|once|TRBJ1-4|20
CASITSPSPDRGSTNEKLFF
TGTGCCAGCATCACATCCCCCAGCCCCGACAGAGGATCAACTAATGAAAAACTGTTTTTT
>TRBV7-5|NA|few|TRBJ1-5|14
CARSLRVGDQPQHF
TGTGCCAGAAGCTTACGGGTAGGGGATCAGCCCCAGCATTTT
>TRBV3-1/TRBV3-2|TRBD2|NA|TRBJ2-1|17
CASSHTGGGVSYNEQFF
TGTGCCAGCAGCCACACCGGTGGGGGGGTCTCCTACAATGAGCAGTTCTTC
>TRBV3-1/TRBV3-2|TRBD1|NA|TRBJ2-1|14
CASSQALQGAALFF
TGTGCCAGCAGCCAAGCATTACAGGGGGCCGCTTTGTTCTTC
>TRBV11-2|TRBD2|NA|TRBJ2-3|15
CASSLESSGREGQYF
TGTGCCAGCAGCTTAGAGTCCAGCGGGAGGGAGGGGCAGTATTTT
>TRBV3-1/TRBV3-2|TRBD2|NA|TRBJ2-1|15
CASSQSGGSYNEQFF
TGTGCCAGCAGCCAAAGCGGGGGCAGTTACAATGAGCAGTTCTTC
>TRBV4-1|NA|NA|TRBJ2-7|18
CASSQDPLGRASSYEQYF
TGCGCCAGCAGCCAAGACCCCCTCGGGCGGGCCAGCTCCTACGAGCAGTACTTC
>TRBV19|NA|NA|TRBJ1-2|16
CASRAPRLDSAYGYTF
TGTGCCAGTAGGGCCCCCCGTTTGGACAGTGCCTATGGCTACACCTTC
>TRBV5-1|NA|once|TRBJ1-5|14
CASSLDWENQPQHF
TGCGCCAGCAGCTTGGATTGGGAGAATCAGCCCCAGCATTTT
>TRBV5-1|TRBD1|NA|TRBJ1-1|15
CASSGRDRGPTEAFF
TGCGCCAGCAGCGGCCGGGACAGGGGGCCCACTGAAGCTTTCTTT
>TRBV6-1|NA|NA|TRBJ1-2|17
CASSGGKRVVPNYGYTF
TGTGCCAGCAGTGGAGGCAAGAGGGTAGTTCCTAACTATGGCTACACCTTC
>TRBV6-1|TRBD1|NA|TRBJ2-2|13
CASSIGTGQELFF
TGTGCCAGCAGTATCGGGACAGGGCAGGAGCTGTTTTTT
>TRBV6-1|TRBD2|NA|TRBJ2-2|15
CASSEGGAYTGELFF
TGTGCCAGCAGTGAGGGAGGGGCCTACACCGGGGAGCTGTTTTTT
>TRBV30|NA|NA|TRBJ2-5|15
CAWSAGGRASETQYF
TGTGCCTGGAGTGCTGGGGGGAGAGCATCGGAGACCCAGTACTTC
>TRBV5-1|NA|few|TRBJ2-5|13
CASRTTNQETQYF
TGCGCCAGTAGGACAACTAATCAAGAGACCCAGTACTTC
>TRBV7-2|NA|NA|TRBJ2-7|14
CASRPRDFYNEQYF
TGTGCCAGCAGACCCCGGGACTTTTACAACGAGCAGTACTTC
>TRBV19|NA|NA|TRBJ1-3|15
CASSIRRGSGNTIYF
TGTGCCAGTAGTATCCGACGGGGCTCTGGAAACACCATATATTTT
>TRBV5-1|TRBD2|NA|TRBJ2-7|13
CASTAGGFYEQYF
TGCGCCAGCACCGCGGGAGGTTTCTACGAGCAGTACTTC
>TRBV4-2|TRBD1|once|TRBJ2-4|21
CASSPWGQRILFDLAKNIQYF
TGTGCCAGCAGCCCGTGGGGACAGCGGATCCTATTTGATCTAGCCAAAAACATTCAGTACTTC
>TRBV5-1|TRBD1|NA|TRBJ2-7|15
CASGIQGQGRDEQYF
TGCGCCAGCGGTATTCAGGGACAGGGAAGGGACGAGCAGTACTTC
>TRBV28|NA|NA|TRBJ1-5|14
CASSRMERNQPQHF
TGTGCCAGCTCGCGCATGGAGCGCAATCAGCCCCAGCATTTT
>TRBV7-6|TRBD2|NA|TRBJ2-3|15
CASSPYSGSTDTQYF
TGTGCCAGCAGCCCCTATAGCGGGAGCACAGATACGCAGTATTTT
>TRBV2|TRBD2|NA|TRBJ2-1|15
CASSTGTSGKHEQFF
TGTGCCAGCAGTACCGGGACTAGCGGGAAGCATGAGCAGTTCTTC
>TRBV24-1|NA|once|TRBJ1-1|21
CATSDFKGKRAPGDMNTEAFF
TGTGCCACCAGTGATTTTAAGGGAAAAAGGGCTCCAGGGGATATGAACACTGAAGCTTTCTTT
>TRBV19|TRBD2|few|TRBJ2-7|15
CASSPSGRASYEQYF
TGTGCCAGTAGTCCGAGCGGGAGGGCCTCCTACGAGCAGTACTTC
>TRBV5-1|TRBD2|NA|TRBJ2-1|17
CASSSIGGLAGKDEQFF
TGCGCCAGCAGCTCGATCGGGGGACTAGCGGGAAAGGATGAGCAGTTCTTC
>TRBV2|NA|NA|TRBJ1-4|12
CASSEPGGRVFF
TGTGCCAGCAGTGAACCCGGCGGCAGGGTTTTTTTT
>TRBV19|NA|NA|TRBJ1-3|13
CASSRGHGNTIYF
TGTGCCAGTAGTAGGGGACACGGAAACACCATATATTTT